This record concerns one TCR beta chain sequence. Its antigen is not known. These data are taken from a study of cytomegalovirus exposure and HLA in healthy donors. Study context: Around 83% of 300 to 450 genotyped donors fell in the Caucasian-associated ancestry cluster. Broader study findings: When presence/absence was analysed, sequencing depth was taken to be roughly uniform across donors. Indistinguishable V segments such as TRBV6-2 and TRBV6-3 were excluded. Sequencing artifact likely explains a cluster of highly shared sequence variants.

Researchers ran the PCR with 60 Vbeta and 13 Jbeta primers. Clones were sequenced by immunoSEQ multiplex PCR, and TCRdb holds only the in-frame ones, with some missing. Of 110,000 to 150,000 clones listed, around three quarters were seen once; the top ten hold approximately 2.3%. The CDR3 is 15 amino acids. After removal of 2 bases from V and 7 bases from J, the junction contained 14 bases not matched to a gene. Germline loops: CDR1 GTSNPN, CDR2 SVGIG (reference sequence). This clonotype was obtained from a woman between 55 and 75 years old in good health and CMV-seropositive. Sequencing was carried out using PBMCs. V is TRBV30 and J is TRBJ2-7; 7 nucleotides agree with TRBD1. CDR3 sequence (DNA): TGTGCCTGGAGTCCGACAGGGACAAAATCCGTGGAGCAGTACTTC. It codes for CAWSPTGTKSVEQYF.